Listed here are 20 T cell receptor beta chains from one sample, sequenced in a study of cytomegalovirus exposure and HLA in healthy donors (dated by TCRdb to about 2017). The method was the immunoSEQ multiplex PCR assay. A mixture of 60 forward primers for TCR Vbeta segments and 13 reverse primers for TCR Jbeta segments was used in the multiplex PCR. In its TCRdb copy, this immuneACCESS table keeps in-frame sequences only and misses some clones. Where compared with another copy, unresolved V genes explain less than half of these, and the others have no known cause. The sample includes approximately 90,000 clones, with roughly 76% observed a single time. The ten largest clones capture 1.2% to 1.5% of the sample. The sequenced material came from PBMCs. These receptors originate from a male donor in good health and CMV-seronegative.

A single count supports this clone. This rearrangement joins TRBV5-6 to TRBJ2-5; 9 nucleotides align to TRBD2. Germline V gives CDR1 SGHDT, CDR2 YYEEEE. CDR3 size: 15 residues. V gave up 7 bases and J gave up 1 base; unmatched junction bases: 8. The CDR3, as DNA: TGTGCCAGCTTAAGAGCGGGAGGTTCCCAAGAGACCCAGTACTTC. Translating gives CASLRAGGSQETQYF.

The V and J genes are TRBV6-6 and TRBJ2-2; 7 bases match TRBD2. Trimming at V came to 6 bases and at J to 4 bases, leaving 5 bases not matched to a gene. The CDR3 consists of 14 residues. Germline CDR1 is MNHNY and CDR2 is SVGAGI (reference sequence). The CDR3 coding sequence is TGTGCCAGCAGCCGTAGCGGGTCCACCGGGGAGCTGTTTTTT. Protein sequence: CASSRSGSTGELFF.

This rearrangement joins TRBV6-1 to TRBJ2-5; D is ambiguous. Germline V CDR1 and CDR2: MNHNS, SASEGT. The CDR3 spans 12 residues. Trimming removed 5 bases from V and 0 bases from J, with 4 bases in between. CDR3: CASSFNQETQYF. DNA for the CDR3: TGTGCCAGCAGTTTTAACCAAGAGACCCAGTACTTC.

The count of this clone is one. The chain joins TRBV5-1 to TRBJ2-3; tentatively, D is TRBD2 (6 bases). This CDR3 spans 17 amino acids. The V end lost 4 bases, the J end lost 2 bases, and 20 bases lay between the germline ends. The germline V gene has CDR1 SGHRS and CDR2 YFSETQ. The CDR3 DNA follows: TGCGCCAGCAGCCAAGGCCGTTACGGCGGGATCACAGATACGCAGTATTTT. It codes for CASSQGRYGGITDTQYF.

With regard to this clone: Germline is not matched at one junction end, which may reflect a read error. Other DNA sequences of this sample code for an identical CDR3. V gene TRBV9 combines with J gene TRBJ2-7; TRBD2 aligns across 9 bases. CDR1 is SGDLS, CDR2 YYNGEE, per germline. This CDR3 is 15 amino acids long. Written as DNA, the CDR3 is TGTGCCAGCAGTGTAGAGGCGGGAGGGACCTACGAGCAGTACTTC. It encodes CASSVEAGGTYEQYF.

This chain joins TRBV10-2 and TRBJ2-7; maybe TRBD1 (5 bases). The germline gives CDR1 WSHSY, CDR2 SAAADI. The ends were cut back, 7 bases at V and 0 bases at J, with 13 bases in the middle. This CDR3 comprises 14 residues. CDR3 sequence (DNA): TGCGCCAGCAAGGCAGGGTCGAGCTCCTACGAGCAGTACTTC. It yields the protein CASKAGSSSYEQYF.

The CDR3 DNA sequence: TGTGCCAGCAGTTGGGACAGGTACAATCAGCCCCAGCATTTT. The encoded protein is CASSWDRYNQPQHF. This rearrangement joins TRBV6-5 to TRBJ1-5; 8 bases match TRBD1. The CDR3 is made up of 14 amino acids. Germline V CDR1 and CDR2: MNHEY, SVGAGI. Trimming removed 4 bases from V and 3 bases from J; junction bases left unmatched: 2.

V usage is TRBV6-5 and J usage is TRBJ1-1; D is unclear. Germline CDR1 reads MNHEY; CDR2 reads SVGAGI. Between the trimmed V and J ends, which lost 2 bases and 11 bases, there was a span of 15 bases. This CDR3 has 13 amino acids. This CDR3 reads CASSYPQPGRAFF. The CDR3 coding sequence is TGTGCCAGCAGTTACCCCCAACCGGGAAGGGCTTTCTTT.

This clone occurred once. The rearrangement joins TRBV7-2 to TRBJ1-1; 11 bases match TRBD1. Germline trimming cut 4 bases from V and 5 bases from J; bases unmatched to any gene: 6. The CDR3 length is 15 residues. Germline V gene data show CDR1 as SGHTA and CDR2 as FQGNSA. CDR3 nucleotide sequence: TGTGCCAGCAGCTCTCAGGGACAGGGGGTGACTGAAGCTTTCTTT. This gives the protein CASSSQGQGVTEAFF.

V and J are TRBV5-6 and TRBJ2-7; 9 bases are shared with TRBD1. The CDR3 consists of 16 residues. The V gene end was trimmed by 4 bases and the J gene end by 3 bases; junction bases not matched to a gene: 11. The germline CDR1 and CDR2 sequences are SGHDT and YYEEEE. In nucleotides, the CDR3 is TGTGCCAGCAGCCCGAAAATTGGGACAGGGATCTACGAGCAGTACTTC. Protein product: CASSPKIGTGIYEQYF.

This sequence joins TRBV4-1 and TRBJ1-1; TRBD1 agrees at 7 bases. V was clipped by 6 bases and J by 6 bases; unmatched bases: 10. The germline gives CDR1 MGHRA, CDR2 YSYEKL. CDR3 length equals 14 residues. This CDR3 reads CASRQTTGFAEAFF. CDR3 nucleotides: TGCGCCAGCAGACAGACGACAGGGTTTGCTGAAGCTTTCTTT.

The chain links TRBV28 to TRBJ1-5; 7 bases match TRBD1. The CDR3 is 20 amino acids. In germline, CDR1 is MDHEN, CDR2 SYDVKM. After removal of 1 base from V and 0 bases from J, the junction contained 15 bases not matched to a gene. CDR3 sequence reads: CASSLLFRQGGRNSNQPQHF. The CDR3 DNA sequence: TGTGCCAGCAGTTTATTATTTCGACAGGGTGGTCGAAATAGCAATCAGCCCCAGCATTTT.

Note on this clone: At one boundary the junction diverges from the germline segment, which might be a read error. The chain recombines TRBV28 with TRBJ2-7, with D tentatively TRBD2 (6 bases). This CDR3 is built from 11 residues. Germline-derived CDR1 and CDR2 are MDHEN and SYDVKM. Here the CDR3 DNA reads TGTGCCAGCAGTCAAAGGACTACACCAAAATTC. It yields the protein CASSQRTTPKF. Filled out from reference TRBV28 and TRBJ2-7, the complete variable domain reads DVKVTQSSRYLVKRTGEKVFLECVQDMDHENMFWYRQDPGLGLRLIYFSYDVKMKEKGDIPEGYSVSREKKERFSLILESASTNQTSMYLCASSQRTTPKFGPGTRLTVT.

This clone was counted between two and nine times. This rearrangement joins TRBV7-3 to TRBJ1-6; TRBD1 aligns across 7 bases. Losses at the gene ends were 4 bases for V and 10 bases for J; bases not matched to a gene: 10. This CDR3 has 15 amino acids. Germline values: CDR1 SGHTA, CDR2 FQGTGA. CDR3 DNA sequence: TGTGCCAGCAGCTCCGTCGGACAGGTTTACTCACCCCTCCACTTT. This gives the protein CASSSVGQVYSPLHF.

The V gene is TRBV7-8, the J gene TRBJ2-7, with D maybe TRBD1 (5 bases). CDR3 length equals 16 residues. Trimming cost V 10 bases and J 1 base, with 23 bases left between them. In germline, CDR1 is SGHVS, CDR2 FQNEAQ. The CDR3 region has the DNA TGTGCCACCGGACCTCGACAGTCGATGCAGTCCTACGAGCAGTACTTC. It is translated as CATGPRQSMQSYEQYF.

The rearrangement links TRBV7-2 to TRBJ2-7, with D unresolved. V lost 5 bases and J lost 2, with 10 bases in between. The CDR3 has 13 residues. Germline V gene data show CDR1 as SGHTA and CDR2 as FQGNSA. The CDR3 region is CASSPGVTYEQYF. In DNA form, the CDR3 reads TGTGCCAGCAGCCCCGGAGTGACCTACGAGCAGTACTTC.

The CDR3 sequence: CASSLNFQETQYF. The CDR3, as DNA: TGTGCCAGCAGCTTAAACTTCCAAGAGACCCAGTACTTC. The rearrangement links TRBV7-2 to TRBJ2-5; D is unresolved. The CDR3 loop spans 13 amino acids. Trimming stripped 2 bases from V and 1 base from J, with 5 bases between. CDR1 and CDR2 (germline): SGHTA, FQGNSA.

The V and J genes are TRBV5-1 and TRBJ2-7, with 7 bases aligning to TRBD2. Germline V gene sequence: CDR1 SGHRS, CDR2 YFSETQ. CDR3 length equals 15 residues. V was pared by 0 bases and J by 1 base, with 4 bases of the junction left unmatched. The chain's CDR3 is CASSLGAGSSYEQYF. The DNA for the CDR3 is TGCGCCAGCAGCTTGGGAGCGGGAAGTTCCTACGAGCAGTACTTC.

The rearrangement joins TRBV2 to TRBJ1-5, with D uncertain. Trimming removed 4 bases from V and 5 bases from J, with 15 bases in between. The CDR3 loop spans 15 amino acids. Germline assignment: CDR1 SNHLY and CDR2 FYNNEI. CDR3 sequence reads: CASSGGISWDQPQHF. The DNA of the CDR3 is TGTGCCAGCAGTGGAGGAATCTCTTGGGATCAGCCCCAGCATTTT.

This clone was seen only a few times. The chain links TRBV5-4 to TRBJ1-2; TRBD1 aligns across 7 bases. V was clipped by 6 bases and J by 2 bases; unmatched bases: 7. Germline V lookup: CDR1 SGHNT, CDR2 YYREEE (reference sequence). The CDR3 loop spans 14 amino acids. CDR3 bases: TGTGCCAGCACCCCTCTGGACAGGAACTATGGCTACACCTTC. Amino acids: CASTPLDRNYGYTF.